The 19 T cell receptor beta chains given below trace back to one sample, sequenced in a study of T cells in Graves' hyperthyroidism and ophthalmopathy (dated by TCRdb to the late 2010s). Libraries were made using multiplex PCR. Instrument used: Illumina HiSeq 2000. TCR beta CDR3 regions were amplified from RNA transcripts. For the first round of RT-PCR on the TCR CDR3, the HTBI primer set was used together with the Qiagen OneStep RT-PCR kit. TCRdb reran the public reads through fastp at Q25 and MiXCR, keeping productive beta chains. Duplicate CDR3 protein sequences are folded into a single record with the most common DNA and genes. In all, the sample holds about 200,000 distinct CDR3 sequences, and roughly a sixth of those were seen once. About half of the sample is in the top ten clones. Sequencing was carried out using blood. The receptors stem from a woman between 50 and 59 years old with Graves' hyperthyroidism.

This clonotype was recorded at least ten times. J is TRBJ2-3 and V is TRBV7-3, with 13 bases identical to TRBD2. Germline CDR1 SGHTA, CDR2 FQGTGA. V trimming: 5 bases; J trimming: 8 bases; junction bases outside the gene matches: 7. The CDR3 extends over 15 amino acids. The CDR3 coding sequence is TGTGCCAGCAGCCCCGGACTAGCGGGAGCGGGTACGCAGTATTTT. It translates to CASSPGLAGAGTQYF. The variable domain in full, with the rest retrieved from reference TRBV7-3 and TRBJ2-3, is GAGVSQTPSNKVTEKGKYVELRCDPISGHTALYWYRQSLGQGPEFLIYFQGTGAADDSGLPNDRFFAVRPEGSVSTLKIQRTERGDSAVYLCASSPGLAGAGTQYFGPGTRLTVL.

This clonotype was counted at least ten times. The chain recombines TRBV12-5 with TRBJ2-5, with D unresolved. This CDR3 has 12 residues. Germline CDR1 reads LGHNT; CDR2 reads FRNRAP. V gave up 3 bases and J gave up 4 bases, with 6 bases separating them. The CDR3 loop reads CASGFWGETQYF. The CDR3 DNA reads TGTGCTAGTGGTTTCTGGGGAGAGACCCAGTACTTC. The whole variable domain, filled in from reference TRBV12-5 and TRBJ2-5, reads DARVTQTPRHKVTEMGQEVTMRCQPILGHNTVFWYRQTMMQGLELLAYFRNRAPLDDSGMPKDRFSAEMPDATLATLKIQPSEPRDSAVYFCASGFWGETQYFGPGTRLLVL.

The V gene is TRBV20-1, the J gene TRBJ2-4; possibly TRBD1 for D (5 bases). The CDR3 runs to 14 residues. Trimming took 4 bases from V and 7 from J, leaving 17 bases between them. Germline-derived CDR1 and CDR2 are DFQATT and SNEGSKA (reference sequence). Written as DNA, the CDR3 is TGCAGTGCTACACAAAACTACAGGATTAACATTCAGTACTTC. Protein product: CSATQNYRINIQYF.

In this sample, this clonotype turned up many times. The CDR3 nucleotides are TGTGCCAGCAGCCTCTGGGCAGGAACAATGAACACTGAAGCTTTCTTT. It encodes CASSLWAGTMNTEAFF. This chain connects TRBV11-1 to TRBJ1-1; the D is unclear. The CDR3 has 16 residues. Trimming left V 5 bases short and J 0 bases short, with 16 bases between. Germline V gene sequence: CDR1 SGHAT, CDR2 FQDESV (reference sequence).

This clonotype was counted many times. This chain's CDR3 is CASSSSSGSRGQPQHF. The CDR3 nucleotides are TGTGCCAGCAGTTCCTCCTCAGGGAGTCGGGGTCAGCCCCAGCATTTT. The chain recombines TRBV12-3 or TRBV12-4 with TRBJ1-5; tentative D call: TRBD1 (5 bases). Trimming took off 4 bases at V and 6 bases at J, with 19 bases between the two ends. The CDR3 is 16 residues long.

This clonotype appeared many times. The chain carries TRBV27 and TRBJ2-7, with D possibly TRBD2 on 6 matching bases. This CDR3 spans 15 amino acids. Trimming pared 3 bases from V and 4 bases from J, leaving 16 bases between. Germline CDR1 reads MNHEY; CDR2 reads SMNVEV (reference sequence). CDR3 region: CASSLWGENGYEQYF. Here the CDR3 DNA reads TGTGCCAGCAGTTTGTGGGGGGAGAACGGGTACGAGCAGTACTTC.

This clonotype has a count of ten or more. The genes are TRBV28 and TRBJ2-7; TRBD1 aligns across 8 bases. J lost 5 bases, V lost 6 bases, and 9 bases had no gene match. The germline gives CDR1 MDHEN, CDR2 SYDVKM. This CDR3 has 14 residues. The CDR3, as DNA: TGTGCCAGCAGAGGCTCGGGCAGGGGGCACGAGCAGTACTTC. Translation: CASRGSGRGHEQYF.

This clonotype was counted at least ten times. The rearrangement uses TRBV6-1 and TRBJ1-2; D is possibly TRBD1 (6 bases). From germline, CDR1 is MNHNS and CDR2 SASEGT. This CDR3 comprises 15 residues. V was clipped by 2 bases and J by 8 bases, with 18 bases between them. Written as DNA, the CDR3 is TGTGCCAGCAGTGAAATCCGACAGGTCGGAGGGGGCTACACCTTC. This encodes CASSEIRQVGGGYTF.

This clonotype was seen many times. CDR3: CAISVKQRGYEQYF. DNA for the CDR3: TGTGCCATCAGTGTAAAGCAGAGAGGCTACGAGCAGTACTTC. V usage is TRBV10-3 and J usage is TRBJ2-7; no clear D gene. This CDR3 is 14 amino acids long. V lost 4 bases and J 3 bases, leaving 13 bases between the germline ends. From germline, CDR1 is ENHRY and CDR2 SYGVKD.

The V and J genes are TRBV6-2 or TRBV6-3 and TRBJ2-7, with D perhaps matching TRBD2 (6 bases). Germline V gives CDR1 MNHEY, CDR2 SVGEGT. This CDR3 is built from 14 residues. V was trimmed by 4 bases and J by 1 base, leaving 11 bases between them. CDR3 sequence: CASSSRLDSYEQYF. The CDR3 nucleotides read TGTGCCAGCAGTTCAAGACTAGATTCCTACGAGCAGTACTTC.

V usage is TRBV2 and J usage is TRBJ1-4; no definite D call. The CDR3 has 12 residues. V shed 8 bases and J shed 2 bases, with 6 bases lying between them. Germline V gene data show CDR1 as SNHLY and CDR2 as FYNNEI. Here the CDR3 reads CASLGTNEKLFF. The CDR3 nucleotides are TGTGCCAGCCTGGGGACTAATGAAAAACTGTTTTTT.

At least ten counts were recorded for this clonotype. The chain joins TRBV9 to TRBJ2-1, with D possibly TRBD2 on 6 matching bases. The CDR3 covers 15 residues. The germline gives CDR1 SGDLS, CDR2 YYNGEE. Between the trimmed V and J ends, which lost 1 base and 5 bases, there was a span of 13 bases. CDR3 nucleotide sequence: TGTGCCAGCAGCGTATCTAGCGCGAAAAACAATGAGCAGTTCTTC. Its translation: CASSVSSAKNNEQFF.

This clonotype was counted at least ten times. The V gene is TRBV4-1, the J gene TRBJ2-7; 7 positions match TRBD1. The germline V gene encodes CDR1 MGHRA and CDR2 YSYEKL. After removal of 3 bases from V and 3 bases from J, the junction contained 8 bases not matched to a gene. The CDR3 has 15 residues. In DNA form, the CDR3 reads TGCGCCAGCAGCCAGTACGAGACAGGGAGCTACGAGCAGTACTTC. The encoded protein is CASSQYETGSYEQYF.

This clonotype has ten or more counts. The genes are TRBV5-6 and TRBJ1-1; TRBD1 matches at 10 bases. Germline loops: CDR1 SGHDT, CDR2 YYEEEE. The V gene end was trimmed by 1 base and the J gene end by 3 bases; junction bases not matched to a gene: 6. This CDR3 region has 16 residues. CDR3 DNA sequence: TGTGCCAGCAGCTTGCCGGGACAGGGGACGGACACTGAAGCTTTCTTT. Protein sequence: CASSLPGQGTDTEAFF.

This clonotype has at least ten counts. This rearrangement joins TRBV12-3 or TRBV12-4 to TRBJ1-4; 10 bases fit TRBD1. CDR3 length: 15 amino acids. The J segment lost 2 bases and the V segment lost 3 bases, leaving 0 bases of the junction unmatched. CDR3 sequence reads: CASSLGQGTNEKLFF. DNA for the CDR3: TGTGCCAGCAGTTTGGGACAGGGGACTAATGAAAAACTGTTTTTT.

At least ten counts were recorded for this clonotype. CDR3: CASSEDGRAEKLFF. The CDR3 coding sequence is TGTGCCAGCAGCGAGGACGGCCGAGCTGAAAAACTGTTTTTT. V gene TRBV6-1 combines with J gene TRBJ1-4; D gene unclear. Germline CDR1 and CDR2: MNHNS and SASEGT. The ends were cut back, 6 bases at V and 7 bases at J, with 15 bases in the middle. The CDR3 runs to 14 residues.

The chain couples TRBV27 to TRBJ2-3; D unclear. The germline V gene encodes CDR1 MNHEY and CDR2 SMNVEV (reference sequence). V gave up 3 bases and J gave up 2 bases, with 15 bases separating them. This CDR3 has 16 residues. This chain's CDR3 is CASSFLTTNPTDTQYF. CDR3 sequence (DNA): TGTGCCAGCAGTTTCCTAACTACTAACCCCACAGATACGCAGTATTTT.

This clonotype occurred many times. The V gene is TRBV12-3 or TRBV12-4, the J gene TRBJ1-1; D possibly corresponds to TRBD1 (5 bases). Between the trimmed V and J ends, which lost 1 base and 4 bases, there was a span of 13 bases. The CDR3 is 15 amino acids. The CDR3 coding sequence is TGTGCCAGCAGTTTAGGGAATTCAGGGCGCACTGAAGCTTTCTTT. It encodes CASSLGNSGRTEAFF.

This clonotype was counted ten times or more. J is TRBJ2-5 and V is TRBV20-1, with 10 bases fitting TRBD2. Unmatched junction bases numbered 4, after V lost 1 base and J lost 2 bases. This CDR3 contains 15 residues. The germline gives CDR1 DFQATT, CDR2 SNEGSKA (reference sequence). CDR3 in DNA: TGCAGTGCTAGAGTTAGTAGCGGGAGGCAAGAGACCCAGTACTTC. This translates into CSARVSSGRQETQYF.